One and the same sample provided the 19 T cell receptor beta chains below, sequenced in a study of cytomegalovirus exposure and HLA in healthy donors. In the PCR, 60 Vbeta and 13 Jbeta primers were used. Assay used: immunoSEQ multiplex PCR; TCRdb lists only in-frame clones, some missing. The table records approximately 100,000 clones, 70% to 80% of them present only once. Sequenced sample: PBMCs. The receptors come from a man aged 50 to 60 in good health and CMV-seropositive.

The chain uses TRBV5-1 and TRBJ1-2, with D hard to call. In germline, CDR1 is SGHRS, CDR2 YFSETQ. This CDR3 is 11 amino acids long. Trimming removed 6 bases at V and 8 bases at J, with 11 bases between. Here the CDR3 DNA reads TGCGCCAGCACCTTAGAGGGAGGCTACACCTTC. Protein sequence: CASTLEGGYTF.

The chain couples TRBV27 to TRBJ2-3, with 8 bases aligning to TRBD1. Trimming took 7 bases from V and 4 from J; bases not matched to a gene: 10. The CDR3 runs to 15 residues. Germline CDR1 MNHEY, CDR2 SMNVEV (reference sequence). CDR3: CASNSRGRDADTQYF. Written as DNA, the CDR3 is TGTGCCAGCAATTCCAGGGGGCGTGATGCAGATACGCAGTATTTT.

This clone was seen a single time. V and J are TRBV19 and TRBJ2-3; D is perhaps TRBD1 (5 bases). Germline lookup yields CDR1 LNHDA and CDR2 SQIVND (reference sequence). CDR3 length equals 14 residues. Trimming cost V 1 base and J 4 bases, with 9 bases left between them. CDR3: CASSIVQGSDTQYF. The DNA for the CDR3 is TGTGCCAGTAGTATAGTTCAGGGATCAGATACGCAGTATTTT.

As to this clone: Within the sample, other DNA sequences also encode this same CDR3. The chain couples TRBV19 to TRBJ2-7, with 9 bases aligning to TRBD2. Germline trimming cut 1 base from V and 0 bases from J; bases unmatched to any gene: 1. Germline assignment: CDR1 LNHDA and CDR2 SQIVND (reference sequence). The CDR3 is 15 residues long. This CDR3 reads CASSIGSGSSYEQYF. CDR3 nucleotides: TGTGCCAGTAGTATAGGTAGCGGGAGCTCCTACGAGCAGTACTTC.

The chain links TRBV19 to TRBJ1-2; 9 nucleotides agree with TRBD1. Trimming cost V 5 bases and J 9 bases; bases outside gene matches: 7. The CDR3 is made up of 13 amino acids. Germline CDR1 reads LNHDA; CDR2 reads SQIVND (reference sequence). CDR3 sequence reads: CASSVIQGASYTF. The CDR3 DNA reads TGTGCCAGTAGTGTCATACAGGGGGCGAGCTACACCTTC.

The rearrangement uses TRBV6-1 and TRBJ1-2; 8 bases are shared with TRBD1. Germline lookup yields CDR1 MNHNS and CDR2 SASEGT. CDR3 size: 15 residues. Trimming cost V 6 bases and J 4 bases; bases outside gene matches: 10. The CDR3 region has the DNA TGTGCCAGCAGCCTGACAGGGGTTACTGGCTATGGCTACACCTTC. This encodes CASSLTGVTGYGYTF.

This chain uses TRBV7-3 with TRBJ2-2, with 11 bases fitting TRBD1. The CDR3 consists of 15 residues. Germline CDR1 and CDR2: SGHTA and FQGTGA. V shed 5 bases, J shed 10 bases, and the junction held 9 bases outside the gene matches. In nucleotides, the CDR3 is TGTGCCAGCAGCCACCGGGACAGGGGGAGCGAGGAGCTGTTTTTT. It specifies CASSHRDRGSEELFF. Variable domain in full (rest from reference TRBV7-3 and TRBJ2-2): GAGVSQTPSNKVTEKGKYVELRCDPISGHTALYWYRQSLGQGPEFLIYFQGTGAADDSGLPNDRFFAVRPEGSVSTLKIQRTERGDSAVYLCASSHRDRGSEELFFGEGSRLTVL.

J is TRBJ2-5 and V is TRBV9; 7 bases fit TRBD2. The CDR3 loop spans 15 amino acids. Trimming at V came to 0 bases and at J to 5 bases, leaving 7 bases not matched to a gene. Germline V gene lookup returns CDR1 SGDLS and CDR2 YYNGEE. The CDR3 spells CASSVDGAGAETQYF. The CDR3 coding sequence is TGTGCCAGCAGCGTAGATGGGGCGGGAGCGGAGACCCAGTACTTC.

The rearrangement uses TRBV7-2 and TRBJ2-7; possible D gene TRBD1, 5 bases. The germline V and J ends were trimmed by 8 bases and 2 bases, with 16 bases remaining between them. CDR1 is SGHTA and CDR2 is FQGNSA in the germline V gene. The CDR3 has 14 residues. CDR3 sequence reads: CASASQQDAYEQYF. The CDR3 DNA reads TGTGCCAGCGCCTCCCAACAGGACGCCTACGAGCAGTACTTC.

This clone has only one observation. In the same sample, other DNA sequences code for this CDR3. J is TRBJ2-3 and V is TRBV6-4; TRBD2 agrees at 8 bases. Germline trimming cut 5 bases from V and 0 bases from J; bases unmatched to any gene: 1. This CDR3 region has 14 residues. CDR1 and CDR2 (germline): MRHNA, SNTAGT. CDR3: CASSLAGSTDTQYF. Here the CDR3 DNA reads TGTGCCAGCAGTTTAGCGGGGAGCACAGATACGCAGTATTTT.

The chain joins TRBV7-2 to TRBJ2-1; 8 bases map to TRBD2. There are 13 residues in the CDR3. V shed 4 bases, J shed 8 bases, and the junction held 4 bases outside the gene matches. Per germline, CDR1 SGHTA and CDR2 FQGNSA. The CDR3 bases are TGTGCCAGCAGCTCCGGGGGGGTGGATGAGCAGTTCTTC. Protein product: CASSSGGVDEQFF.

The chain is built from TRBV6-6 and TRBJ2-6; unclear D gene. The CDR3 extends over 13 amino acids. CDR1 is MNHNY and CDR2 is SVGAGI in the germline V gene (reference sequence). The V end was cut by 7 bases, the J end by 1 base, with 5 bases between. The CDR3 DNA reads as TGTGCCAGCACCAATTCTGGGGCCAACGTCCTGACTTTC. This sequence encodes CASTNSGANVLTF.

This sequence joins TRBV15 and TRBJ2-3; the match to TRBD2 covers 9 bases. The V and J ends lost 3 bases and 2 bases, in that order; junction bases with no gene match: 9. The CDR3 length is 17 residues. Germline V gene data show CDR1 as LNHNV and CDR2 as YYDKDF (reference sequence). This CDR3 reads CATSSTVAGAPTDTQYF. The CDR3 nucleotides are TGTGCCACCAGCAGTACCGTAGCGGGAGCCCCCACAGATACGCAGTATTTT.

The V and J genes are TRBV5-1 and TRBJ2-7; TRBD2 is a possible D gene (6 bases). The V end lost 2 bases, the J end lost 6 bases, and 15 bases lay between the germline ends. This CDR3 comprises 14 residues. Germline loops: CDR1 SGHRS, CDR2 YFSETQ. Written as DNA, the CDR3 is TGCGCCAGCAGCTTTGGGGGGACCAGCACCGAGCAGTACTTC. This encodes CASSFGGTSTEQYF.

The V call is TRBV18, the J call TRBJ1-1; D is possibly TRBD1 (5 bases). CDR3 length equals 15 residues. Looked up from germline, CDR1 is KGHSH and CDR2 is LQKENI. V was trimmed by 4 bases and J by 2 bases, leaving 14 bases between them. The CDR3 sequence is CASSLTTALNTEAFF. CDR3 DNA: TGTGCCAGCTCACTAACGACAGCATTAAACACTGAAGCTTTCTTT.

The rearrangement uses TRBV5-1 and TRBJ2-7; D is unresolved. Per germline, CDR1 SGHRS and CDR2 YFSETQ. The CDR3 runs 14 residues. The V gene lost 0 bases and the J gene lost 5 bases, with 12 bases spanning the gap. The CDR3 DNA is TGCGCCAGCAGCTTGGAACAGATTGCGCACGAGCAGTACTTC. Translating gives CASSLEQIAHEQYF.

The chain couples TRBV5-1 to TRBJ1-2, with D possibly TRBD1 on 6 matching bases. From germline, CDR1 is SGHRS and CDR2 YFSETQ. Trimming cost V 0 bases and J 4 bases, with 13 bases left between them. CDR3 length equals 15 residues. CDR3 sequence reads: CASSLDTGQTYGYTF. CDR3 nucleotides: TGCGCCAGCAGCTTGGATACAGGACAGACCTATGGCTACACCTTC.

This clone was recorded a few times. This sequence joins TRBV5-4 and TRBJ1-4, with 8 bases aligning to TRBD1. Germline trimming cut 0 bases from V and 2 bases from J; bases unmatched to any gene: 0. The CDR3 is 15 residues long. Germline V gene lookup returns CDR1 SGHNT and CDR2 YYREEE (reference sequence). CDR3 DNA: TGTGCCAGCAGCTTGGGACAGGGGACTAATGAAAAACTGTTTTTT. Its translation is CASSLGQGTNEKLFF.

V and J are TRBV25-1 and TRBJ1-1; 8 bases are shared with TRBD1. This CDR3 is 15 amino acids long. V dropped 3 bases and J dropped 5; count of bases not matched to a gene: 8. Germline CDR1 MGHDK, CDR2 SYGVNS. CDR3 protein: CASSDFTGGETEAFF. CDR3 DNA sequence: TGTGCCAGCAGTGATTTTACAGGGGGTGAAACTGAAGCTTTCTTT.